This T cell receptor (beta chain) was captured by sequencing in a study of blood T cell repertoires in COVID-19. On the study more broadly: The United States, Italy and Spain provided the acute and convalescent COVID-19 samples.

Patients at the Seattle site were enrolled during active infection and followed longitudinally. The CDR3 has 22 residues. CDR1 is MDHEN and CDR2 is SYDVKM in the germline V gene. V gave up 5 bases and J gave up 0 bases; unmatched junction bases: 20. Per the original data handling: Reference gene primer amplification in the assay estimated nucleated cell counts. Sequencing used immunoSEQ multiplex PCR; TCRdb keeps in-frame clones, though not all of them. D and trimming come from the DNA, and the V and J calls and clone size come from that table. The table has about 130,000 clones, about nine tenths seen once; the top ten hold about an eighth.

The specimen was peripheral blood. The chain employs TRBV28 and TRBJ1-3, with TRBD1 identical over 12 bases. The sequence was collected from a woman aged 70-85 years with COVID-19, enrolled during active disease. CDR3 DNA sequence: TGTGCCAGCAGTCCCAAGGCCGGGACAGGGGGCGCCCAGGGCGCCTCTGGAAACACCATATATTTT. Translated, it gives CASSPKAGTGGAQGASGNTIYF.